These 7 T cell receptor beta chains were all obtained from the same sample, sequenced in a study of tumor and adjacent non-tumor tissue in lung cancer. The library came from three nested PCR rounds adapted from ARM-PCR protocols. TCRdb analysed the multiplex PCR reads with MiXCR anew, one entry per CDR3 protein. The sample has over 110,000 distinct CDR3 sequences, around 60% seen once. RNA was extracted from bulk tissue without any cell sorting. The source material was lung tumor tissue. The receptors were gathered from a man in his 60s with small cell lung cancer.

Of note for this clonotype: Germline is not matched at one junction end, which may reflect a read error. The chain recombines TRBV4-1 with TRBJ1-2; D is perhaps TRBD1 (6 bases). The CDR3 extends over 17 amino acids. Looked up from germline, CDR1 is MGHRA and CDR2 is YSYEKL. The chain's CDR3 is CANSHEGKRGAHYGYTF. The CDR3 DNA sequence: TGCGCCAACAGCCACGAAGGAAAGCGGGGGGCCCACTATGGCTACACCTTC.

A word on this clonotype: This may arise from a read error, as a much more abundant clone is one base away. The chain carries TRBV6-6 and TRBJ2-3; possibly TRBD2 for D (5 bases). Germline CDR1 and CDR2: MNHNY and SVGAGI (reference sequence). This CDR3 has 14 amino acids. The CDR3 is CASIGLASRDTQYF. CDR3 DNA sequence: TGTGCCAGCATTGGACTGGCTAGCAGAGATACGCAGTATTTT.

Points on this clonotype: The germline gene is not matched at one end of the junction; a read error may be the cause. The chain couples TRBV20-1 to TRBJ1-2; maybe TRBD1 (5 bases). This CDR3 spans 14 amino acids. The germline V gene has CDR1 DFQATT and CDR2 SNEGSKA (reference sequence). The CDR3 protein is CNARDTGGGYGYTF. The DNA of the CDR3 is TGCAATGCTAGAGATACGGGGGGTGGCTATGGCTACACCTTC.

The gene calls are TRBV11-3 and TRBJ2-3; no definite D call. V was cut by 5 bases and J by 8 bases, with 11 bases left in between. The CDR3 is 12 amino acids. In germline, CDR1 is SGHNT, CDR2 YENEEA. Written as DNA, the CDR3 is TGTGCCAGCAGCCTTTCTCCAGGTACGCAGTATTTT. Translation: CASSLSPGTQYF.

This clonotype has only one observation. The chain joins TRBV20-1 to TRBJ2-3; weak D call: TRBD2 (6 bases). V was shortened by 3 bases and J by 4 bases, with 26 bases between the two germline ends. Per the germline V gene, CDR1 is DFQATT and CDR2 is SNEGSKA (reference sequence). The CDR3 has 18 residues. The CDR3 nucleotides are TGCAGTGCTAGTCCCTCGGGAGCCCGAATTGGCCGCGCAGATACGCAGTATTTT. Amino acid sequence: CSASPSGARIGRADTQYF.

The rearrangement joins TRBV11-1 to TRBJ2-7, with D unclear. The CDR3 covers 13 residues. Germline V lookup: CDR1 SGHAT, CDR2 FQDESV (reference sequence). CDR3 loop: CAGSLGRTNEQYV. Written as DNA, the CDR3 is TGTGCCGGCAGCTTAGGCAGGACCAACGAGCAGTACGTC.

A note on this clonotype: One end of the junction is discordant with germline, which a read error may explain. The V and J genes are TRBV28 and TRBJ2-3, with D perhaps matching TRBD1 (6 bases). This CDR3 comprises 14 residues. From germline, CDR1 is MDHEN and CDR2 SYDVKM. In nucleotides, the CDR3 is TGCGCCAGCAGTTTACGGGACAATCGGGCCACGCAGTGTTTT. This translates into CASSLRDNRATQCF.